The clone carrying this TCR beta chain was seen a handful of times. Its antigen is undetermined. These data are taken from a study of early T cells in non-severe SARS-CoV-2 infection. Study-wide context: With bulk RNA from unsorted whole blood as input, sequencing yielded unpaired chains.

Trimming left V 6 bases short and J 4 bases short, with 17 bases between. The CDR3 sequence is 14 residues long. Germline CDR1 SQVTM, CDR2 ANQGSEA. As part of library construction, unique molecular identifiers were attached to individual cDNA molecules. One entry per CDR3 protein results from TCRdb running MiXCR on the 5' RACE reads. This sample has tens of thousands of distinct CDR3 sequences, with approximately 13% found just once. Study results and limitations: The matching step, a VDJdb search, favored anti-spike CD8 responses and missed private and CD4 specificities.

Sequencing input: whole blood. The source of this sequence is an adult who was a healthcare worker with PCR-confirmed SARS-CoV-2 infection or an uninfected control (not recorded which). V usage is TRBV29-1 and J usage is TRBJ2-3, with a weak D call TRBD2 (5 bases). The CDR3 DNA sequence: TGCAGCGTCAGTTTGGGTCGGGATTCAGATACGCAGTATTTT. Protein sequence: CSVSLGRDSDTQYF.